This T cell receptor (beta chain) was captured in a study of blood T cell repertoires in COVID-19. Background on the study: Sample material is recorded as cDNA or gDNA derived from T cells, B-cell-depleted T cells, or PBMCs.

Individuals drawn from 24 US areas were roughly 18 to 95 years old. This CDR3 spans 14 amino acids. Germline loops: CDR1 SGHKS, CDR2 YYEKEE (reference sequence). Trimming removed 2 bases at V and 1 base at J, with 9 bases between. Authors' data handling: Quantification of nucleated cells was approximated via reference gene primer amplification. Sequenced by immunoSEQ multiplex PCR; TCRdb stores in-frame clones only, minus some. V and J calls and clone size are as listed in that table; D and trimming were resolved from the DNA. The sample has about 270,000 clones, around 92% seen once. The rearrangement uses TRBV5-5 and TRBJ1-1; D gene unclear. The sequence came from a woman aged 60-70 years who had recovered from COVID-19. Sequencing input: PBMCs or T cells enriched from blood (not recorded which). The CDR3 reads CASSFNSGNTEAFF. DNA of the CDR3: TGTGCCAGCAGCTTTAACTCCGGGAACACTGAAGCTTTCTTT.